This entry lists 21 T cell receptor beta chains sequenced from one sample in a study of T cell clonotyping in hematopoietic cell transplantation. The table came from immunoSEQ multiplex PCR; TCRdb's copy has only in-frame clones and leaves some out. The sample records approximately 11,000 clones, 35% to 50% being singletons. This sample comprised PBMCs, obtained 30 days after allogeneic stem cell transplant. These receptors all come from a male patient in his 50s who had an allogeneic stem cell transplant from an unrelated donor, so the T cells may come from the graft donor. Some clones in this sample may be carry-over from other donors' samples.

V gene TRBV7-2 combines with J gene TRBJ2-5; possible D gene TRBD2, 5 bases. V was cut by 5 bases and J by 7 bases, with 17 bases left in between. CDR3 length: 14 amino acids. The germline gives CDR1 SGHTA, CDR2 FQGNSA. The CDR3 nucleotides are TGTGCCAGCAGCCCTAGGGCGGCAGGAGGGACCCAGTACTTC. Translated: CASSPRAAGGTQYF. Using reference TRBV7-2 and TRBJ2-5 for the parts outside the CDR3, the full variable domain is GAGVSQSPSNKVTEKGKDVELRCDPISGHTALYWYRQSLGQGLEFLIYFQGNSAPDKSGLPSDRFSAERTGGSVSTLTIQRTQQEDSAVYLCASSPRAAGGTQYFGPGTRLLVL.

The chain has TRBV30 and TRBJ2-7; 9 bases agree with TRBD1. With 5 bases clipped from V and 5 bases from J, the junction kept 4 bases outside the gene matches. The CDR3 is 12 amino acids. Germline CDR1 and CDR2: GTSNPN and SVGIG (reference sequence). The CDR3 here is CAWDRGVNEQYF. The DNA for the CDR3 is TGTGCCTGGGACAGGGGGGTCAACGAGCAGTACTTC. The complete variable domain, with remaining parts taken from reference TRBV30 and TRBJ2-7, reads SQTIHQWPATLVQPVGSPLSLECTVEGTSNPNLYWYRQAAGRGLQLLFYSVGIGQISSEVPQNLSASRPQDRQFILSSKKLLLSDSGFYLCAWDRGVNEQYFGPGTRLTVT.

The gene calls are TRBV6-1 and TRBJ2-2; D ambiguous. Trimming left V 5 bases short and J 4 bases short, with 8 bases between. In germline, CDR1 is MNHNS, CDR2 SASEGT. CDR3 length equals 13 residues. The CDR3 DNA follows: TGTGCCAGCAGTCTCGAGCCCACCGGGGAGCTGTTTTTT. Protein: CASSLEPTGELFF.

The chain carries TRBV5-4 and TRBJ1-4, with TRBD1 matching 7 bases. Germline lookup yields CDR1 SGHNT and CDR2 YYREEE (reference sequence). V shed 4 bases, J shed 0 bases, and the junction held 6 bases outside the gene matches. The CDR3 extends over 16 amino acids. This CDR3 reads CASSPGRGPTNEKLFF. Written as DNA, the CDR3 is TGTGCCAGCAGCCCCGGGAGGGGGCCAACTAATGAAAAACTGTTTTTT.

The chain uses TRBV30 and TRBJ1-5, with unresolved D. From germline, CDR1 is GTSNPN and CDR2 SVGIG (reference sequence). This CDR3 region has 13 residues. Trimming left V 2 bases short and J 5 bases short, with 10 bases between. This CDR3 is CAWSRRADQPQHF. DNA for the CDR3: TGTGCCTGGAGTCGGAGGGCAGATCAGCCCCAGCATTTT. The variable domain in full, completed from reference TRBV30 and TRBJ1-5, reads SQTIHQWPATLVQPVGSPLSLECTVEGTSNPNLYWYRQAAGRGLQLLFYSVGIGQISSEVPQNLSASRPQDRQFILSSKKLLLSDSGFYLCAWSRRADQPQHFGDGTRLSIL.

The chain recombines TRBV30 with TRBJ1-2; TRBD1 aligns across 7 bases. There are 11 residues in the CDR3. The J segment lost 8 bases and the V segment lost 2 bases, leaving 2 bases of the junction unmatched. Germline CDR1 and CDR2: GTSNPN and SVGIG (reference sequence). Written as DNA, the CDR3 is TGTGCCTGGAGTCCAGGGGGAGGCTACACCTTC. Its protein product is CAWSPGGGYTF.

This clone has more than one count but fewer than ten. The rearrangement links TRBV7-2 to TRBJ2-3; tentative D call: TRBD1 (5 bases). The V and J ends lost 2 bases and 3 bases respectively, with 9 bases between them. The CDR3 is 14 residues long. Germline V gene lookup returns CDR1 SGHTA and CDR2 FQGNSA. CDR3 nucleotides: TGTGCCAGCAGCTTATCACAGGCGACAGATACGCAGTATTTT. This translates into CASSLSQATDTQYF.

This chain uses TRBV4-1 with TRBJ1-2; 7 bases map to TRBD1. The V segment lost 1 base and the J segment 4 bases; nucleotides outside the gene matches: 12. Germline CDR1 is MGHRA and CDR2 is YSYEKL. The CDR3 totals 17 residues. CDR3: CASSQATGAEGGYGYTF. The DNA of the CDR3 is TGCGCCAGCAGCCAAGCCACAGGGGCGGAAGGGGGCTATGGCTACACCTTC.

This clone was seen more than once but under ten times. V usage is TRBV27 and J usage is TRBJ2-7, with TRBD1 as a possible D gene (6 bases). V was pared by 2 bases and J by 3 bases, with 11 bases between. The germline V gene encodes CDR1 MNHEY and CDR2 SMNVEV (reference sequence). CDR3 length: 14 amino acids. As DNA, the CDR3 is TGTGCCAGCAGTTTAACCGGACAGCACTACGAGCAGTACGTC. Its protein product is CASSLTGQHYEQYV.

This clone turned up a few times. The chain couples TRBV5-8 to TRBJ1-5; D gene ambiguous. V was cut by 4 bases and J by 2 bases, with 16 bases left in between. Germline V lookup: CDR1 SGHTS, CDR2 YDEGEE. This CDR3 has 16 residues. Here the CDR3 reads CASSLQTAGGNQPQHF. The DNA of the CDR3 is TGTGCCAGCAGCCTACAGACGGCCGGGGGCAATCAGCCCCAGCATTTT.

The chain is built from TRBV6-5 and TRBJ2-7; D ambiguous. CDR3 length: 15 amino acids. Germline V lookup: CDR1 MNHEY, CDR2 SVGAGI. V lost 0 bases to trimming and J lost 3 bases, with 12 bases between them. The CDR3 sequence is CASSYSAASDYEQYF. DNA for the CDR3: TGTGCCAGCAGTTACTCCGCCGCGTCCGACTACGAGCAGTACTTC.

J is TRBJ1-5 and V is TRBV10-3; no definite D call. The germline gives CDR1 ENHRY, CDR2 SYGVKD. With 8 bases removed from V and 4 bases from J, the gap between germline ends came to 9 bases. The CDR3 spans 12 residues. The CDR3 DNA is TGTGCCATCGGGAGGGTGAATCAGCCCCAGCATTTT. This sequence encodes CAIGRVNQPQHF.

The rearrangement uses TRBV6-5 and TRBJ2-7, with D perhaps TRBD2 (6 bases). V was shortened by 5 bases and J by 6 bases, with 17 bases between the two germline ends. The CDR3 is 14 amino acids. The germline V gene has CDR1 MNHEY and CDR2 SVGAGI. CDR3 bases: TGTGCCAGCAGTATCCGGGAGTTCCGGACCGAGCAGTACTTC. It specifies CASSIREFRTEQYF.

The rearrangement joins TRBV5-1 to TRBJ2-5, with TRBD1 matching over 12 bases. V shed 3 bases and J 2 bases; nucleotides not matched to a gene: 2. Per germline, CDR1 SGHRS and CDR2 YFSETQ. This CDR3 contains 15 residues. The CDR3 is CASSSGQGAQETQYF. The CDR3 region has the DNA TGCGCCAGCAGCTCGGGACAGGGGGCACAAGAGACCCAGTACTTC.

The chain links TRBV28 to TRBJ1-2; 7 positions agree with TRBD1. This CDR3 is 15 amino acids long. CDR1 and CDR2 (germline): MDHEN, SYDVKM. Losses at the gene ends were 4 bases for V and 4 bases for J; bases not matched to a gene: 9. The CDR3 here is CASSSQTGPVYGYTF. The CDR3 nucleotides read TGTGCCAGCAGTTCGCAGACAGGGCCGGTCTATGGCTACACCTTC.

V usage is TRBV2 and J usage is TRBJ1-3; 7 positions agree with TRBD1. In germline, CDR1 is SNHLY, CDR2 FYNNEI. This CDR3 contains 13 residues. J lost 2 bases, V lost 11 bases, and 6 bases had no gene match. CDR3 residues: CAVGGTTGNTIYF. The DNA for the CDR3 is TGTGCCGTAGGGGGCACCACTGGAAACACCATATATTTT.

This clone appeared a single time. This chain connects TRBV6-6 to TRBJ1-1, with 11 bases fitting TRBD1. The CDR3 totals 13 residues. Losses at the gene ends were 5 bases for V and 9 bases for J; bases not matched to a gene: 5. Germline V gene data show CDR1 as MNHNY and CDR2 as SVGAGI (reference sequence). CDR3 amino acids: CASSGTGGHKAFF. CDR3 coding DNA: TGTGCCAGCAGTGGGACAGGGGGGCACAAAGCTTTCTTT.

In this sample, this clone turned up a few times. This likely reflects a read error, since a far larger clone is one base away. Additional DNA sequences in this sample encode the identical CDR3. The chain recombines TRBV19 with TRBJ1-5; D is uncertain. Per the germline V gene, CDR1 is LNHDA and CDR2 is SQIVND (reference sequence). This CDR3 has 13 residues. The ends were cut back, 4 bases at V and 7 bases at J, with 11 bases in the middle. As DNA, the CDR3 is TGTGCCAGTAGTACGGGGAATGGGCAGCCCCAGCATTTT. Encoded protein: CASSTGNGQPQHF.

The genes are TRBV30 and TRBJ1-5, with D tentatively TRBD1 (5 bases). The V gene's germline CDR1 is GTSNPN and CDR2 SVGIG (reference sequence). The V gene lost 5 bases and the J gene lost 5 bases, with 16 bases spanning the gap. The CDR3 has 14 amino acids. CDR3 loop: CAWAGTNKYQPQHF. As DNA, the CDR3 is TGTGCCTGGGCCGGGACCAATAAATATCAGCCCCAGCATTTT. Looking up the rest from reference TRBV30 and TRBJ1-5 gives the full variable domain: SQTIHQWPATLVQPVGSPLSLECTVEGTSNPNLYWYRQAAGRGLQLLFYSVGIGQISSEVPQNLSASRPQDRQFILSSKKLLLSDSGFYLCAWAGTNKYQPQHFGDGTRLSIL.

The chain combines TRBV30 with TRBJ2-7, with 7 bases matching TRBD1. This CDR3 has 11 residues. V was pared by 4 bases and J by 7 bases, with 4 bases of the junction left unmatched. CDR1 GTSNPN and CDR2 SVGIG come from the germline V gene (reference sequence). The CDR3 is CAWTTGREQYF. In DNA, the CDR3 is TGTGCCTGGACGACAGGGAGAGAGCAGTACTTC.

The chain uses TRBV6-5 and TRBJ1-5, with 7 bases fitting TRBD1. After removal of 5 bases from V and 4 bases from J, the junction contained 5 bases not matched to a gene. Germline assignment: CDR1 MNHEY and CDR2 SVGAGI. This CDR3 has 14 residues. The DNA for the CDR3 is TGTGCCAGCAGTCCAACAGGGGAAAATCAGCCCCAGCATTTT. This encodes CASSPTGENQPQHF.